A single TCR beta chain is shown here with its context. The sample belongs to a study of cytomegalovirus exposure and HLA in healthy donors. Germline lookup yields CDR1 SGHTA and CDR2 FQGNSA. This CDR3 has 13 amino acids. Trimming cost V 5 bases and J 6 bases, with 13 bases left between them. PCR was performed using 60 Vbeta and 13 Jbeta primers. TCRdb keeps only in-frame clones here, not all; method: immunoSEQ multiplex PCR. The repertoire holds 170,000 or so clones, roughly 79% seen once, with 2.5% to 4% in the top ten. This chain uses TRBV7-2 with TRBJ1-2; D is undetermined. The sequenced material came from PBMCs. The clonotype comes from a woman between 50 and 59 years old in good health and CMV-seropositive. CDR3 coding DNA: TGTGCCAGCAGCCCTCCGCCGGTCGATGGCTACACCTTC. The encoded protein is CASSPPPVDGYTF. The full variable domain, with the rest looked up from reference TRBV7-2 and TRBJ1-2, is GAGVSQSPSNKVTEKGKDVELRCDPISGHTALYWYRQSLGQGLEFLIYFQGNSAPDKSGLPSDRFSAERTGGSVSTLTIQRTQQEDSAVYLCASSPPPVDGYTFGSGTRLTVV.